These 18 T cell receptor beta chains were all obtained from the same sample, sequenced in a study of somatic mutations in cytotoxic T cells in rheumatoid arthritis. Using immunoSEQ multiplex PCR, the repertoire was profiled, and TCRdb retains in-frame clones only, with some absent. The sample contains tens of thousands of clones, about four fifths of which appear only once. What was sequenced was CD8+ T cells sorted from blood. The receptors were gathered from a man aged 35 to 55 in good health.

The rearrangement joins TRBV11-3 to TRBJ2-7, with 9 bases identical to TRBD1. The J segment lost 2 bases and the V segment lost 5 bases, leaving 4 bases of the junction unmatched. CDR1 and CDR2 from the germline V gene are SGHNT and YENEEA. There are 14 residues in the CDR3. The CDR3 loop is CASSPDRGAYEQYF. The CDR3, as DNA: TGTGCCAGCAGCCCGGACAGGGGCGCCTACGAGCAGTACTTC. The entire variable domain, with the rest obtained from reference TRBV11-3 and TRBJ2-7, is as follows: EAGVVQSPRYKIIEKKQPVAFWCNPISGHNTLYWYLQNLGQGPELLIRYENEEAVDDSQLPKDRFSAERLKGVDSTLKIQPAELGDSAVYLCASSPDRGAYEQYFGPGTRLTVT.

The chain is built from TRBV6-5 and TRBJ2-1, with TRBD1 as a possible D gene (6 bases). Trimming pared 6 bases from V and 4 bases from J, leaving 10 bases between. The CDR3 is 13 residues long. The germline V gene encodes CDR1 MNHEY and CDR2 SVGAGI. Here the CDR3 DNA reads TGTGCCAGCAGCCTCGGACAGTACAATGAGCAGTTCTTC. This sequence encodes CASSLGQYNEQFF.

This clone was counted once. Here the CDR3 reads CASSLWQGVSYEQYF. The CDR3 DNA follows: TGTGCCAGCAGTTTATGGCAGGGGGTCTCCTACGAGCAGTACTTC. The chain carries TRBV28 and TRBJ2-7; 7 nucleotides align to TRBD1. The germline V gene encodes CDR1 MDHEN and CDR2 SYDVKM. The CDR3 extends over 15 amino acids. V lost 0 bases to trimming and J lost 0 bases; unmatched junction nucleotides: 2.

This clone was seen only a few times. The CDR3 DNA is TGTGCCTGGAGTACCGGGACAGGGCATGAAAAACTGTTTTTT. It translates to CAWSTGTGHEKLFF. V gene TRBV30 combines with J gene TRBJ1-4; 9 nucleotides align to TRBD1. This CDR3 is 14 amino acids long. The germline V gene encodes CDR1 GTSNPN and CDR2 SVGIG (reference sequence). With 2 bases clipped from V and 6 bases from J, the junction kept 4 bases outside the gene matches.

The chain links TRBV2 to TRBJ1-1; D possibly corresponds to TRBD1 (5 bases). V dropped 1 base and J dropped 4 bases, with 13 bases sitting between them. The CDR3 covers 15 residues. Germline V gene lookup returns CDR1 SNHLY and CDR2 FYNNEI. The CDR3 nucleotides are TGTGCCAGCAGTGAAGGACCGGGGGGGGGCACTGAAGCTTTCTTT. Translation: CASSEGPGGGTEAFF. Using reference TRBV2 and TRBJ1-1 for the parts outside the CDR3, the full variable domain is EPEVTQTPSHQVTQMGQEVILRCVPISNHLYFYWYRQILGQKVEFLVSFYNNEISEKSEIFDDQFSVERPDGSNFTLKIRSTKLEDSAMYFCASSEGPGGGTEAFFGQGTRLTVV.

The chain links TRBV23-1 to TRBJ1-1; D possibly corresponds to TRBD1 (5 bases). TRBV23-1 is classed as an ORF, of uncertain function. V lost 2 bases to trimming and J lost 1 base, with 14 bases between them. The CDR3 loop spans 16 amino acids. As DNA, the CDR3 is TGCGCCAGCAGTCAAGAACAGCTTAGGGGGAACACTGAAGCTTTCTTT. It encodes CASSQEQLRGNTEAFF.

This clone was found a few times. This chain joins TRBV21-1 and TRBJ1-5. TRBV21-1 is marked as a pseudogene. This CDR3 contains 10 residues. The CDR3 protein is CASCVQPQHF. The CDR3, as DNA: TGTGCCAGCTGTGTTCAGCCCCAGCATTTT.

This chain uses TRBV29-1 with TRBJ1-1, with D perhaps matching TRBD1 (5 bases). Germline V gene sequence: CDR1 SQVTM, CDR2 ANQGSEA. Trimming shortened V by 4 bases and J by 3 bases, and 15 bases separated the two germline ends. CDR3 length equals 14 residues. CDR3 region: CSVGRQGGYTEAFF. The CDR3 DNA reads as TGCAGCGTTGGCCGCCAGGGCGGCTACACTGAAGCTTTCTTT.

This rearrangement joins TRBV19 to TRBJ1-2; D unresolved. The V gene's germline CDR1 is LNHDA and CDR2 SQIVND (reference sequence). The ends were cut back, 5 bases at V and 2 bases at J, with 9 bases in the middle. CDR3 length: 13 residues. CDR3 loop: CASSLAVNYGYTF. The CDR3 nucleotides read TGTGCCAGTAGTCTGGCAGTAAACTATGGCTACACCTTC.

The chain joins TRBV27 to TRBJ2-2; the D gene is possibly TRBD2 (7 bases). V was clipped by 4 bases and J by 0 bases, with 15 bases between them. This CDR3 has 17 amino acids. The V gene's germline CDR1 is MNHEY and CDR2 SMNVEV (reference sequence). This chain's CDR3 is CASSSGRGGSNTGELFF. The CDR3 DNA reads as TGTGCCAGCAGTTCGGGTAGGGGGGGATCGAACACCGGGGAGCTGTTTTTT.

The V call is TRBV5-6, the J call TRBJ2-7; D uncertain. Trimming stripped 0 bases from V and 3 bases from J, with 7 bases between. This CDR3 contains 13 residues. Germline values: CDR1 SGHDT, CDR2 YYEEEE. The CDR3 spells CASSLVGNYEQYF. In DNA, the CDR3 is TGTGCCAGCAGCTTGGTAGGGAACTACGAGCAGTACTTC.

V is TRBV7-6 and J is TRBJ2-7, with D uncertain. The CDR3 has 14 residues. V lost 2 bases and J lost 0, with 8 bases in between. Germline V gene data show CDR1 as SGHVS and CDR2 as FNYEAQ. DNA for the CDR3: TGTGCCAGCAGCTTAAACGACGGCTCCTACGAGCAGTACTTC. It is translated as CASSLNDGSYEQYF. Drawing the rest from reference TRBV7-6 and TRBJ2-7, the complete variable domain is GAGVSQSPRYKVTKRGQDVALRCDPISGHVSLYWYRQALGQGPEFLTYFNYEAQQDKSGLPNDRFSAERPEGSISTLTIQRTEQRDSAMYRCASSLNDGSYEQYFGPGTRLTVT.

V usage is TRBV28 and J usage is TRBJ2-2, with 9 bases aligning to TRBD1. Trimming removed 6 bases from V and 3 bases from J; junction bases left unmatched: 11. The CDR3 loop spans 17 amino acids. CDR1 MDHEN and CDR2 SYDVKM come from the germline V gene. CDR3: CASRQTRQGVDTGELFF. CDR3 in DNA: TGTGCCAGCAGACAGACTCGACAGGGGGTGGACACCGGGGAGCTGTTTTTT.

The chain has TRBV6-5 and TRBJ2-5, with 8 positions matching TRBD1. The CDR3 runs 16 residues. Germline V gene sequence: CDR1 MNHEY, CDR2 SVGAGI. Trimming removed 4 bases from V and 2 bases from J; junction bases left unmatched: 9. The CDR3 DNA reads TGTGCCAGCAGTTTTCTACAGGGGGGACGTCAAGAGACCCAGTACTTC. Protein: CASSFLQGGRQETQYF.

The chain uses TRBV19 and TRBJ1-5; D is ambiguous. From germline, CDR1 is LNHDA and CDR2 SQIVND (reference sequence). The CDR3 has 12 residues. V lost 5 bases and J lost 6, with 8 bases in between. CDR3 loop: CASSPYTQPQHF. For the CDR3, the DNA is TGTGCCAGTAGTCCCTACACTCAGCCCCAGCATTTT.

This chain joins TRBV7-9 and TRBJ2-1; 9 nucleotides line up with TRBD1. CDR1 SEHNR and CDR2 FQNEAQ come from the germline V gene (reference sequence). The CDR3 has 15 residues. V shed 0 bases, J shed 6 bases, and the junction held 3 bases outside the gene matches. In DNA, the CDR3 is TGTGCCAGCAGCTTAGCCACAGGGGGCTTCAATGAGCAGTTCTTC. Encoded protein: CASSLATGGFNEQFF.

The V gene is TRBV11-3, the J gene TRBJ2-7; TRBD1 aligns across 7 bases. Germline trimming cut 9 bases from V and 5 bases from J; bases unmatched to any gene: 4. The CDR3 totals 11 residues. Germline V CDR1 and CDR2: SGHNT, YENEEA. CDR3 amino acids: CARGGTDEQYF. The CDR3 bases are TGTGCCAGAGGGGGCACGGACGAGCAGTACTTC.

A few counts support this clone. The V and J genes are TRBV29-1 and TRBJ1-3; D gene unclear. Germline CDR1 is SQVTM and CDR2 is ANQGSEA. The length of the CDR3 is 11 residues. V lost 4 bases and J lost 4, with 5 bases in between. The CDR3 nucleotides read TGCAGCGTTGTATTCGGAAACACCATATATTTT. Translating it yields CSVVFGNTIYF.